The present entry profiles one TCR beta chain with its context. Its antigen is still unknown. Per-base qualities were not stored, and no clone one base away is much larger. The data are from a study of beta chain features in type 1 diabetes (dated 2018 in TCRdb). Broadly, across the study: Mean age, gender distribution, total cell number and subset yield did not differ between patients and healthy donors. A total of around 100 million sorted cells were examined across all samples, and RNA yield correlated strongly with the number of cells per subset. Regulatory and stem cell-like memory subsets were obtained from only 8 patients and about eight healthy donors, while naive and central memory subsets were obtained from all 30 or so donors. In the study, TCRB repertoires of sorted circulating CD4+ T cell subsets from recently diagnosed type 1 diabetes patients were compared with those of matched healthy donors. The paper as a whole reports these results and caveats: Because cDNA was sequenced instead of genomic DNA, highly expressing activated cells could be over-represented, though the groups showed no difference in activation or CD3 levels. The naive, central memory and regulatory TCRB repertoires appeared to resemble one another more closely among patients than among healthy donors. HLA sub-analyses involved small numbers of individuals, so any influence of HLA type on TCRB rearrangement remained unresolved. At VDJ recombination sites, patients with type 1 diabetes made fewer insertions and deleted more nucleotides, a pattern implying thymic rearrangement abnormalities. PCR may preferentially amplify shorter templates, but because patient and control samples were amplified and corrected together, any resulting skew would affect both groups equally. A moderate but significant shortening of TCRB CDR3 length was observed in type 1 diabetes patients in all four CD4+ subsets.

The High Capacity cDNA Reverse Transcription Kit was used to reverse transcribe all of the isolated RNA, meaning that expressed TCRB transcripts were what got sequenced. Deep immunoSEQ sequencing was applied to naive, central memory and regulatory T cell samples, giving an average of roughly 3.6 million total reads per sample. Sorted cells were lysed in RLT buffer and RNA was extracted with DNase-treated RNeasy Micro or Mini kits, depending on cell number. Each cell subset was processed separately to prevent cross-contamination, with patient and healthy donor samples processed together. TCRB sequences were amplified from cDNA with the immunoSEQ multiplex PCR, producing 87-bp fragments spanning the CDR3 region. Sequencing of the amplicons was performed on the Illumina HiSeq platform. Regarding the original processing steps: Synthetic template baselines were used to correct PCR bias computationally, reads within Hamming distance 2 were collapsed together, and singletons that could not be merged were discarded. Reads were aligned against IMGT to assign V, D and J genes, CDR3 length and insertions or deletions at six rearrangement sites. Within each subset, clonotype counts were normalized to sorted cell number, after which true diversity and Gini coefficients were computed with the tcR R package. Repertoire sharing was quantified using the overlap coefficient calculated on TCRB nucleotide sequences. Sourced from immuneACCESS, this table was stored by TCRdb with only in-frame sequences that have V and J called. A share of the clones is absent; for the studies checked, an unresolved V gene accounts for under half, and the remainder has no known explanation. The DNA gave D and trimming, while V, J and clone size come from that table. In all, the sample holds about 320,000 clones, and approximately 15% of those were seen once. Together, the top ten hold over 5.5% of the sample.

Each donor gave one peripheral blood draw, averaging approximately 120 mL, which was collected into heparinised tubes. A BD FACSAria II was used to sort naive, central memory, regulatory and stem cell-like memory CD4+ T cells with a panel that included CD45RO, CCR7, CD25, CD127, CD95 and CD27. Purity was above 95% for every sorted population. PBMCs were isolated immediately by Lymphoprep density gradient centrifugation and stained directly without culture. Samples were stained and sorted in pairs, with one healthy donor and one patient per experiment, so that batch effects were minimized. Between the V and J ends, shortened by 1 base and 2 bases respectively, the junction contains 5 bases. In the germline V gene, CDR1 corresponds to SNHLY and CDR2 to FYNNEI. The CDR3 runs 13 amino acids, cysteine and phenylalanine included. Of the read, only the CDR3 DNA is kept; its 39 bases are in frame from base 1.

This clonotype was obtained from a man under 40 in good health. The rearrangement joined TRBV2 to TRBJ1-2, with the D gene uncertain. Sequenced sample: central memory CD4+ T cells from blood. The CDR3 region: CASSEVGNYGYTF. DNA sequence: TGTGCCAGCAGTGAAGTGGGGAACTATGGCTACACCTTC.